This entry lists 13 T cell receptor beta chains sequenced from one sample in a study of T cells in Graves' hyperthyroidism and ophthalmopathy. TCR beta CDR3 regions were amplified from RNA. An initial round of RT-PCR targeting the TCR CDR3 relied on the HTBI primer set. TCRdb called the multiplex PCR reads again in MiXCR, with one record for every CDR3 protein. The sample carries a few hundred thousand distinct CDR3 sequences, roughly 13% recorded once. Sequencing used blood. The receptors were gathered from a woman aged 40 to 50 with Graves' ophthalmopathy.

This clonotype was seen at least ten times. Germline and junction disagree at one end, which may indicate a read error. The J gene is TRBJ1-1, the V gene TRBV2; a weak D match, TRBD1 (6 bases). Germline CDR1 reads SNHLY; CDR2 reads FYNNEI. CDR3 length equals 13 residues. CDR3 DNA: TGTGCCAGCAGTTACCGGACAGACACCGAAGCTTTCTTT. The encoded protein is CASSYRTDTEAFF.

This clonotype was seen at least ten times. This chain uses TRBV7-9 with TRBJ1-1; D gene unclear. The V and J ends lost 2 bases and 6 bases respectively, with 4 bases between them. The CDR3 is made up of 11 amino acids. Looked up from germline, CDR1 is SEHNR and CDR2 is FQNEAQ (reference sequence). The CDR3 DNA sequence: TGTGCCAGCAGCTTACAATCTGAAGCTTTCTTT. This sequence encodes CASSLQSEAFF. Using reference TRBV7-9 and TRBJ1-1 for the parts outside the CDR3, the full variable domain is DTGVSQNPRHKITKRGQNVTFRCDPISEHNRLYWYRQTLGQGPEFLTYFQNEAQLEKSRLLSDRFSAERPKGSFSTLEIQRTEQGDSAMYLCASSLQSEAFFGQGTRLTVV.

The V call is TRBV19, the J call TRBJ2-1; possibly TRBD2 for D (7 bases). The V end was cut by 0 bases, the J end by 5 bases, with 17 bases between. This CDR3 is 17 amino acids long. Germline CDR1 and CDR2: LNHDA and SQIVND (reference sequence). CDR3 DNA: TGTGCCAGTAGTATAGATTGGGAGGGGGGGCAGAACAATGAGCAGTTCTTC. This translates into CASSIDWEGGQNNEQFF.

With regard to this clonotype: One base away lies a much larger clone, so this may be a sequencing read error. V is TRBV28 and J is TRBJ2-1; D not resolved. CDR3 length: 15 amino acids. Between the trimmed V and J ends, which lost 6 bases and 3 bases, there was a span of 15 bases. Germline V gene sequence: CDR1 MDHEN, CDR2 SYDVKM. The CDR3 is CASSTARTGYNEQFF. The CDR3 nucleotides read TGTGCCAGCAGCACAGCTAGAACTGGCTACAATGAGCAGTTCTTC.

The chain combines TRBV20-1 with TRBJ2-5; 12 bases fit TRBD1. The length of the CDR3 is 16 residues. Germline V gives CDR1 DFQATT, CDR2 SNEGSKA (reference sequence). The ends lost 2 bases at V and 4 bases at J; junction bases unmatched: 8. The CDR3 region has the DNA TGCAGTGCTAGAATTGGGGGACAGGGGGCAGGAGAGACCCAGTACTTC. Encoded protein: CSARIGGQGAGETQYF.

At least ten counts were recorded for this clonotype. The chain joins TRBV20-1 to TRBJ2-7; 10 nucleotides line up with TRBD1. V was pared by 1 base and J by 6 bases, with 6 bases of the junction left unmatched. The germline CDR1 and CDR2 sequences are DFQATT and SNEGSKA (reference sequence). The CDR3 runs 14 residues. CDR3 DNA: TGCAGTGCTAGAGGCACTGGGACAGGGGCCGAGCAGTACTTC. Protein sequence: CSARGTGTGAEQYF.

The J gene is TRBJ2-4, the V gene TRBV4-2; the D gene is possibly TRBD2 (5 bases). CDR1 LGHNA and CDR2 YNFKEQ come from the germline V gene. This CDR3 has 20 residues. Trimming stripped 1 base from V and 0 bases from J, with 22 bases between. CDR3 protein: CASSQGLANRAHLAKNIQYF. The DNA of the CDR3 is TGTGCCAGCAGCCAAGGGCTAGCAAATCGGGCGCATTTAGCCAAAAACATTCAGTACTTC.

Only a few counts were recorded for this clonotype. The V gene is TRBV15, the J gene TRBJ2-1; possibly TRBD2 for D (6 bases). The CDR3 spans 16 residues. The V end lost 3 bases, the J end lost 0 bases, and 12 bases lay between the germline ends. Germline V gene lookup returns CDR1 LNHNV and CDR2 YYDKDF (reference sequence). The CDR3 DNA is TGTGCCACCAGCAGGTCTCTAGCGAACTCCTACAATGAGCAGTTCTTC. The encoded protein is CATSRSLANSYNEQFF. The variable domain in full, with the rest retrieved from reference TRBV15 and TRBJ2-1, is DAMVIQNPRYQVTQFGKPVTLSCSQTLNHNVMYWYQQKSSQAPKLLFHYYDKDFNNEADTPDNFQSRRPNTSFCFLDIRSPGLGDTAMYLCATSRSLANSYNEQFFGPGTRLTVL.

Remarks on this clonotype: With a much larger clone just one base away, this may be a read error. The V call is TRBV27, the J call TRBJ2-1; the match to TRBD1 covers 9 bases. CDR3 length: 15 amino acids. Germline V gives CDR1 MNHEY, CDR2 SMNVEV (reference sequence). The CDR3 bases are TGTGCCAACAGTGTCACAGGGGGCACCTACAATGAGCAGTTCTTC. This gives the protein CANSVTGGTYNEQFF.

CDR3 residues: CASSFQGFSYNEQFF. CDR3 sequence (DNA): TGTGCCAGCAGTTTTCAGGGATTCTCCTACAATGAGCAGTTCTTC. J is TRBJ2-1 and V is TRBV28, with a tentative D call TRBD1 (5 bases). Germline values: CDR1 MDHEN, CDR2 SYDVKM. Trimming shortened V by 3 bases and J by 0 bases, and 9 bases separated the two germline ends. The CDR3 runs to 15 residues.

This clonotype was counted many times. V gene TRBV28 combines with J gene TRBJ2-7, with D uncertain. V gave up 6 bases and J gave up 9 bases, with 18 bases separating them. In germline, CDR1 is MDHEN, CDR2 SYDVKM. There are 13 residues in the CDR3. The CDR3 loop is CASRPALSNVQYF. CDR3 coding DNA: TGTGCCAGCAGACCGGCGTTGTCTAACGTGCAGTACTTC.

In its sample, this clonotype was seen many times. This sequence joins TRBV9 and TRBJ1-1; possible D gene TRBD1, 6 bases. In germline, CDR1 is SGDLS, CDR2 YYNGEE. V was cut by 0 bases and J by 4 bases, with 13 bases left in between. The CDR3 has 15 amino acids. The CDR3 protein is CASSVAVQGITEAFF. CDR3 in DNA: TGTGCCAGCAGCGTAGCTGTCCAGGGGATCACTGAAGCTTTCTTT.

This clonotype was observed many times. The V call is TRBV12-3 or TRBV12-4, the J call TRBJ1-5; 7 nucleotides agree with TRBD1. CDR3 size: 17 residues. The V segment lost 4 bases and the J segment 0 bases; nucleotides outside the gene matches: 9. The CDR3 nucleotides are TGTGCCAGCAGTTCCGGGACAGAAGTTTATAGCAATCAGCCCCAGCATTTT. Encoded protein: CASSSGTEVYSNQPQHF.